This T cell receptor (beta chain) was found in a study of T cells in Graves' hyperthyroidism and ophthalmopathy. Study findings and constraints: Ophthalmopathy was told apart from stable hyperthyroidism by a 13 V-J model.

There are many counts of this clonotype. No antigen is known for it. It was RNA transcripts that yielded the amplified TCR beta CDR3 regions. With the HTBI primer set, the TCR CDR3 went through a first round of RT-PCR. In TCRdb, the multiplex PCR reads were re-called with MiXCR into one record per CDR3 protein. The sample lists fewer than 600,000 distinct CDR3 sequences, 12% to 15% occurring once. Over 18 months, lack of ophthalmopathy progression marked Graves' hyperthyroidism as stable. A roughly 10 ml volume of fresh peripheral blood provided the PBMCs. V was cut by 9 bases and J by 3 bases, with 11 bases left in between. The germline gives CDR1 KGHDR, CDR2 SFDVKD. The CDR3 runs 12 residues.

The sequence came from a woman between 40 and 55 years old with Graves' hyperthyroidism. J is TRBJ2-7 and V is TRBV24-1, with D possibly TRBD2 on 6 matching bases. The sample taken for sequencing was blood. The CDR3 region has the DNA TGTGCCACCTCGGGAGCGAACTACGAGCAGTACTTC. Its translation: CATSGANYEQYF.